This entry lists 9 T cell receptor beta chains sequenced from one sample in a study of blood T cell repertoires in COVID-19. TCRdb's copy holds only in-frame clones and misses some; the assay was immunoSEQ multiplex PCR. Among about 170,000 clones listed, approximately 86% were seen once. Sequenced sample: peripheral blood. Every receptor here comes from a man aged 55 to 70 who had recovered from COVID-19.

The V call is TRBV6-6, the J call TRBJ1-3, with 7 nucleotides matching TRBD1. V was clipped by 3 bases and J by 3 bases; unmatched bases: 5. The CDR3 runs to 15 residues. The germline gives CDR1 MNHNY, CDR2 SVGAGI (reference sequence). The CDR3 DNA is TGTGCCAGCAGTTATGGGACAGCGAGTGGAAACACCATATATTTT. Its translation: CASSYGTASGNTIYF.

V gene TRBV5-5 combines with J gene TRBJ2-7; 14 nucleotides agree with TRBD2. CDR3 length: 17 amino acids. V lost 5 bases and J lost 2; bases outside the gene matches: 9. Germline lookup yields CDR1 SGHKS and CDR2 YYEKEE (reference sequence). The CDR3: CASSSGTSGGGPYEQYF. In nucleotides, the CDR3 is TGTGCCAGCAGTTCTGGGACTAGCGGGGGAGGCCCCTACGAGCAGTACTTC.

The V call is TRBV10-3, the J call TRBJ2-2, with D possibly TRBD1 on 6 matching bases. The germline V gene has CDR1 ENHRY and CDR2 SYGVKD. The CDR3 consists of 15 residues. Trimming took off 6 bases at V and 2 bases at J, with 13 bases between the two ends. CDR3 sequence reads: CAIRAQGGNTGELFF. CDR3 nucleotides: TGTGCCATCAGGGCACAAGGGGGAAACACCGGGGAGCTGTTTTTT.

This chain joins TRBV11-2 and TRBJ2-5, with 13 bases lining up with TRBD2. Per germline, CDR1 SGHAT and CDR2 FQNNGV. Trimming at V came to 6 bases and at J to 4 bases, leaving 2 bases not matched to a gene. This CDR3 spans 14 amino acids. The CDR3 reads CASRLAGGPETQYF. The DNA for the CDR3 is TGTGCCAGCAGACTAGCGGGGGGGCCAGAGACCCAGTACTTC.

The V gene is TRBV5-1, the J gene TRBJ2-2, with D possibly TRBD1 on 6 matching bases. V was cut by 1 base and J by 1 base, with 8 bases left in between. The CDR3 sequence is 15 residues long. CDR1 and CDR2 (germline): SGHRS, YFSETQ. The CDR3 region is CASSLTRGNTGELFF. The CDR3 DNA reads as TGCGCCAGCAGCTTGACCAGGGGGAACACCGGGGAGCTGTTTTTT.

This chain joins TRBV10-3 and TRBJ2-1, with D possibly being TRBD1 (7 bases). The CDR3 covers 15 residues. The ends were cut back, 1 base at V and 6 bases at J, with 13 bases in the middle. The germline V gene encodes CDR1 ENHRY and CDR2 SYGVKD. CDR3 bases: TGTGCCATCAGTGAGTTGCAGGGGGGATTCAATGAGCAGTTCTTC. It yields the protein CAISELQGGFNEQFF.

This chain links TRBV5-1 with TRBJ2-2; tentative D call: TRBD2 (6 bases). The CDR3 runs 15 residues. Trimming removed 4 bases at V and 0 bases at J, with 10 bases between. Per germline, CDR1 SGHRS and CDR2 YFSETQ. CDR3 DNA: TGCGCCAGCAGCCGGGGGATCGCGAACACCGGGGAGCTGTTTTTT. Translation gives CASSRGIANTGELFF. Combining the CDR3 with reference TRBV5-1 and TRBJ2-2 gives the whole variable domain KAGVTQTPRYLIKTRGQQVTLSCSPISGHRSVSWYQQTPGQGLQFLFEYFSETQRNKGNFPGRFSGRQFSNSRSEMNVSTLELGDSALYLCASSRGIANTGELFFGEGSRLTVL.

The V gene is TRBV5-4, the J gene TRBJ1-1; 7 bases map to TRBD1. There are 14 residues in the CDR3. The germline gives CDR1 SGHNT, CDR2 YYREEE (reference sequence). With V trimmed by 4 bases and J by 11 bases, 14 bases remained unmatched. CDR3 residues: CASSQFDRAHEAFF. The CDR3 nucleotides read TGTGCCAGCAGCCAATTTGACAGGGCCCATGAGGCTTTCTTT. Drawing the rest from reference TRBV5-4 and TRBJ1-1, the complete variable domain is ETGVTQSPTHLIKTRGQQVTLRCSSQSGHNTVSWYQQALGQGPQFIFQYYREEENGRGNFPPRFSGLQFPNYSSELNVNALELDDSALYLCASSQFDRAHEAFFGQGTRLTVV.

This clone was seen more than once but under ten times. V and J are TRBV10-1 and TRBJ1-2, with 8 positions matching TRBD1. After removal of 0 bases from V and 4 bases from J, the junction contained 16 bases not matched to a gene. Germline V gene sequence: CDR1 WNHNN, CDR2 SYGVQD (reference sequence). The CDR3 is made up of 19 amino acids. The CDR3 nucleotides read TGCGCCAGCAGTGAGTCGGGAGGGCAGGGGGCGTCTAAAATCTATGGCTACACCTTC. Protein product: CASSESGGQGASKIYGYTF.